Below, 17 T cell receptor beta chains from the same sample are listed, as sequenced in a study of blood T cells in healthy people across ages. Then a second PCR, running roughly 7 to 11 cycles, was carried out with a sample-barcoded 5' primer and a J-beta primer mix. Each CDR3 protein gets one entry after TCRdb re-called the 5' RACE reads with MiXCR. The data show about 970,000 distinct CDR3 sequences, approximately 50% seen once. Input material: blood. Source of these receptors: a woman aged 55-70 years in good health.

This clonotype was seen only once. This rearrangement joins TRBV20-1 to TRBJ2-1, with D perhaps TRBD1 (6 bases). The CDR3 sequence is 14 residues long. Trimming took 5 bases from V and 8 from J, leaving 19 bases between them. CDR1 is DFQATT and CDR2 is SNEGSKA in the germline V gene (reference sequence). The CDR3 sequence: CSAPRTEGFYEQFF. In DNA, the CDR3 is TGCAGTGCTCCCAGGACAGAGGGTTTTTATGAGCAGTTCTTC.

This clonotype was observed a few times. The J gene is TRBJ2-3, the V gene TRBV5-1; 7 bases map to TRBD2. In germline, CDR1 is SGHRS, CDR2 YFSETQ. V lost 4 bases, J lost 4 bases, and 9 bases stayed unmatched. The CDR3 length is 15 residues. Here the CDR3 reads CASSLTSPGPDTQYF. As DNA, the CDR3 is TGCGCCAGCAGCCTGACTAGCCCAGGCCCAGATACGCAGTATTTT.

The chain is built from TRBV3-1 and TRBJ2-1, with D perhaps matching TRBD1 (5 bases). The CDR3 consists of 13 residues. In germline, CDR1 is LGHDT, CDR2 YNNKEL (reference sequence). V was shortened by 4 bases and J by 8 bases, with 12 bases between the two germline ends. CDR3: CASSRGHNDEQFF. The CDR3 DNA follows: TGTGCCAGCAGCCGAGGACATAACGATGAGCAGTTCTTC.

DNA for the CDR3: TGTGCCACCAGTAGGGACCGTGCGGGTCCCCAGCATTTT. It translates to CATSRDRAGPQHF. The chain recombines TRBV15 with TRBJ1-5; D possibly corresponds to TRBD1 (5 bases). V lost 6 bases and J 10 bases, leaving 16 bases between the germline ends. Germline loops: CDR1 LNHNV, CDR2 YYDKDF (reference sequence). This CDR3 has 13 amino acids. Based on the CDR3 plus reference TRBV15 and TRBJ1-5, the full variable domain is DAMVIQNPRYQVTQFGKPVTLSCSQTLNHNVMYWYQQKSSQAPKLLFHYYDKDFNNEADTPDNFQSRRPNTSFCFLDIRSPGLGDTAMYLCATSRDRAGPQHFGDGTRLSIL.

This sequence joins TRBV29-1 and TRBJ1-3; D is ambiguous. The CDR3 contains 14 residues. In germline, CDR1 is SQVTM, CDR2 ANQGSEA. Trimming took 5 bases from V and 4 from J, leaving 15 bases between them. The CDR3 nucleotides read TGCAGCGTTTCAAAGCCCCCGGACGGAAACACCATATATTTT. Translated: CSVSKPPDGNTIYF.

CDR3: CASSLGSKGSYEQYF. For the CDR3, the DNA is TGTGCCAGCAGCTTGGGCAGTAAGGGGTCCTACGAGCAGTACTTC. This chain joins TRBV11-2 and TRBJ2-4, with TRBD1 as a possible D gene (5 bases). The J call may be faulty, since TRBJ2-7 better matches the DNA end. Looked up from germline, CDR1 is SGHAT and CDR2 is FQNNGV. The CDR3 has 15 residues.

The rearrangement joins TRBV30 to TRBJ1-2; no firm D call. Germline CDR1 GTSNPN, CDR2 SVGIG (reference sequence). CDR3 length: 13 residues. The germline V and J ends were trimmed by 4 bases and 8 bases, with 17 bases remaining between them. This CDR3 is CAWNSGPLGGYTF. The CDR3 coding sequence is TGTGCCTGGAATTCGGGCCCCTTAGGGGGCTACACCTTC.

The rearrangement joins TRBV24-1 to TRBJ2-2; 8 bases agree with TRBD2. J gave up 1 base and V 6 bases, and 6 bases lay outside the gene matches. The CDR3 is 16 amino acids. Germline lookup yields CDR1 KGHDR and CDR2 SFDVKD. The CDR3 DNA reads as TGTGCCACCAGTATGGGTACTAGCGGGAACACCGGGGAGCTGTTTTTT. Its translation: CATSMGTSGNTGELFF.

V gene TRBV3-1 combines with J gene TRBJ2-1; D uncertain. V was clipped by 2 bases and J by 3 bases, with 20 bases between them. Germline lookup yields CDR1 LGHDT and CDR2 YNNKEL (reference sequence). This CDR3 is 18 amino acids long. The CDR3 reads CASSQLPPRAPGYNEQFF. As DNA, the CDR3 is TGTGCCAGCAGCCAATTACCACCCCGGGCCCCTGGCTACAATGAGCAGTTCTTC.

V gene TRBV7-2 combines with J gene TRBJ2-7, with TRBD2 identical over 8 bases. CDR3 length: 14 residues. V trimming: 4 bases; J trimming: 3 bases; junction bases outside the gene matches: 5. Germline loops: CDR1 SGHTA, CDR2 FQGNSA. For the CDR3, the DNA is TGTGCCAGCAGCTCCGTAGCGGGACGCTACGAGCAGTACTTC. This encodes CASSSVAGRYEQYF.

The V and J genes are TRBV29-1 and TRBJ2-7, with 7 bases identical to TRBD2. The V segment lost 8 bases and the J segment 0 bases; nucleotides outside the gene matches: 10. The CDR3 runs to 14 residues. The V gene's germline CDR1 is SQVTM and CDR2 ANQGSEA. The CDR3 DNA is TGCAGCCCCCGGGGGAGGGGCAGCTCCTACGAGCAGTACTTC. Its protein product is CSPRGRGSSYEQYF.

A few counts support this clonotype. The V gene is TRBV7-3, the J gene TRBJ2-3; TRBD1 matches at 7 bases. Unmatched junction bases numbered 8, after V lost 5 bases and J lost 6 bases. The CDR3 loop spans 14 amino acids. Germline V gene lookup returns CDR1 SGHTA and CDR2 FQGTGA. CDR3 residues: CASSLGGQPDTQYF. CDR3 bases: TGTGCCAGCAGCCTAGGGGGCCAGCCGGATACGCAGTATTTT.

V usage is TRBV21-1 and J usage is TRBJ1-2; the D segment call TRBD1 is taken from the table without a DNA check. TRBV21-1 is assigned pseudogene status. CDR3 length: 17 amino acids. The CDR3 sequence is CASSKLGQGVVNYGYTF. CDR3 in DNA: TGTGCCAGCAGCAAACTGGGACAGGGGGTGGTTAACTATGGCTACACCTTC.

CDR3 sequence: CSAGLQGVSTDTQYF. Here the CDR3 DNA reads TGCAGTGCTGGACTTCAGGGGGTTAGCACAGATACGCAGTATTTT. The rearrangement uses TRBV20-1 and TRBJ2-3, with TRBD1 matching over 7 bases. In germline, CDR1 is DFQATT, CDR2 SNEGSKA (reference sequence). Trimming removed 5 bases from V and 0 bases from J; junction bases left unmatched: 8. CDR3 size: 15 residues.

The V call is TRBV7-6, the J call TRBJ2-3, with D unresolved. Germline V CDR1 and CDR2: SGHVS, FNYEAQ. CDR3 size: 15 residues. Trimming took off 4 bases at V and 2 bases at J, with 13 bases between the two ends. The CDR3 spells CASSSDPRSTDTQYF. The CDR3 DNA follows: TGTGCCAGCAGCTCCGACCCGCGATCCACAGATACGCAGTATTTT.

CDR3 sequence reads: CASSLDGDRDDTQYF. CDR3 bases: TGTGCCAGCAGCTTAGACGGTGACAGGGATGATACGCAGTATTTT. The gene calls are TRBV7-9 and TRBJ2-3, with 7 nucleotides matching TRBD1. V was clipped by 1 base and J by 6 bases; unmatched bases: 7. CDR3 length: 15 residues. Germline CDR1 and CDR2: SEHNR and FQNEAQ (reference sequence).

This clonotype has just a few counts. The chain employs TRBV7-2 and TRBJ2-5; 11 bases are shared with TRBD2. The DNA end is a closer match to TRBJ2-7, so the J assignment may be wrong. CDR3 length: 15 residues. The V gene's germline CDR1 is SGHTA and CDR2 FQGNSA. This chain's CDR3 is CASMVLAGEGNEQYF. As DNA, the CDR3 is TGTGCCAGCATGGTACTAGCGGGAGAGGGTAACGAGCAGTACTTC.